Shown below are 14 T cell receptor beta chains from a single sample sequenced in a study of blood T cells in healthy people across ages. Alongside a J-beta primer mix, a sample-barcoded 5' primer served in a second PCR lasting roughly 6 to 11 cycles. Each CDR3 protein is one row after TCRdb ran MiXCR on the 5' RACE reads. The sample contains fewer than 1,000,000 distinct CDR3 sequences, 35% to 60% of which appear only once. Sequenced sample: blood. The receptors were sampled from an elderly man in good health.

The CDR3 bases are TGTGCCAGCAGCAAAAATATCGCGGGGCCCCACGGGGAAAATGAGCAGTACTTC. Protein: CASSKNIAGPHGENEQYF. The rearrangement uses TRBV21-1 and TRBJ2-5; TRBD2 is the table's D call and was not checked against the DNA. TRBV21-1 is given as a pseudogene. The CDR3 covers 18 residues.

This chain uses TRBV27 with TRBJ2-7; no reliable D call. Per the germline V gene, CDR1 is MNHEY and CDR2 is SMNVEV (reference sequence). CDR3 length: 15 amino acids. V lost 5 bases and J 5 bases, leaving 19 bases between the germline ends. The CDR3 is CASSPYISGPNEQYF. The CDR3 bases are TGTGCCAGCAGTCCATACATCTCCGGACCCAACGAGCAGTACTTC.

This clonotype appeared a few times. The J gene is TRBJ2-5, the V gene TRBV20-1; TRBD1 is a possible D gene (5 bases). Trimming stripped 5 bases from V and 9 bases from J, with 25 bases between. Germline CDR1 DFQATT, CDR2 SNEGSKA (reference sequence). The CDR3 consists of 15 residues. DNA for the CDR3: TGCAGTGCTGGCCTCCAGGGTGGGGATCTTGCGTCCCAGTACTTC. Amino acid sequence: CSAGLQGGDLASQYF.

This clonotype has a count of ten or more. The rearrangement links TRBV27 to TRBJ1-1; TRBD1 agrees at 7 bases. J was trimmed by 6 bases and V by 6 bases; bases with no gene match: 10. Germline values: CDR1 MNHEY, CDR2 SMNVEV (reference sequence). This CDR3 comprises 14 residues. CDR3 amino acids: CASSPVKGASEAFF. CDR3 nucleotides: TGTGCCAGCAGCCCCGTAAAGGGGGCGTCTGAAGCTTTCTTT.

The V call is TRBV20-1, the J call TRBJ2-1; a possible D gene is TRBD1 (6 bases). The CDR3 is 14 residues long. The germline V gene has CDR1 DFQATT and CDR2 SNEGSKA (reference sequence). V was clipped by 7 bases and J by 0 bases, with 13 bases between them. The CDR3 sequence: CSVHPGVSYNEQFF. Here the CDR3 DNA reads TGCAGTGTTCACCCAGGGGTCTCCTACAATGAGCAGTTCTTC.

The chain employs TRBV10-3 and TRBJ2-1; 10 bases fit TRBD2. The CDR3 length is 15 residues. V shed 1 base, J shed 5 bases, and the junction held 2 bases outside the gene matches. CDR1 and CDR2 (germline): ENHRY, SYGVKD. The CDR3 region is CAISEWGLANNEQFF. The CDR3 bases are TGTGCCATCAGTGAGTGGGGACTAGCGAACAATGAGCAGTTCTTC.

This clonotype was observed a handful of times. CDR3 sequence reads: CASSLWTSGRAGETQYF. Here the CDR3 DNA reads TGTGCCAGCAGCCTGTGGACTAGCGGGAGGGCCGGGGAGACCCAGTACTTC. This chain connects TRBV7-2 to TRBJ2-5; 15 nucleotides agree with TRBD2. Germline V CDR1 and CDR2: SGHTA, FQGNSA. There are 17 residues in the CDR3. V gave up 5 bases and J gave up 5 bases; unmatched junction bases: 9.

The chain uses TRBV28 and TRBJ1-6; a possible D gene is TRBD1 (6 bases). This CDR3 has 16 residues. Germline V gene data show CDR1 as MDHEN and CDR2 as SYDVKM. V lost 3 bases and J 4 bases, leaving 13 bases between the germline ends. The CDR3 protein is CASSFIGRGYNSPLHF. CDR3 nucleotide sequence: TGTGCCAGCAGTTTTATAGGAAGGGGGTATAATTCACCCCTCCACTTT.

This clonotype occurred a few times. The junction and the germline gene differ at one end; a read error may be behind it. The gene calls are TRBV15 and TRBJ2-7; TRBD1 aligns across 10 bases. Germline values: CDR1 LNHNV, CDR2 YYDKDF (reference sequence). The CDR3 extends over 15 amino acids. Here the CDR3 reads CTTSPDRGSYNEQYF. In nucleotides, the CDR3 is TGTACCACCAGTCCGGACAGGGGGTCCTACAATGAGCAGTACTTC.

This clonotype was picked up a small number of times. The genes are TRBV27 and TRBJ2-1, with 7 bases that match TRBD2. Germline V lookup: CDR1 MNHEY, CDR2 SMNVEV (reference sequence). V lost 8 bases, J lost 8 bases, and 15 bases stayed unmatched. The CDR3 has 15 amino acids. The CDR3 coding sequence is TGTGCCAGCCGCCAGGGCCGGGCGGGGGTAGATGAGCAGTTCTTC. Translating gives CASRQGRAGVDEQFF.

The rearrangement joins TRBV6-4 to TRBJ2-7; D not resolved. This CDR3 spans 12 amino acids. With 2 bases removed from V and 7 bases from J, the gap between germline ends came to 9 bases. CDR1 and CDR2 from the germline V gene are MRHNA and SNTAGT. This chain's CDR3 is CASSDMGHEQYF. CDR3 bases: TGTGCCAGCAGTGACATGGGCCATGAGCAGTACTTC.

In its sample, this clonotype was seen many times. This sequence joins TRBV20-1 and TRBJ2-1; 11 bases line up with TRBD2. The V gene end was trimmed by 5 bases and the J gene end by 5 bases; junction bases not matched to a gene: 5. This CDR3 contains 14 residues. CDR1 is DFQATT, CDR2 SNEGSKA, per germline (reference sequence). The CDR3 DNA sequence: TGCAGTGCTTACACTAGCGGGAGAGACAATGAGCAGTTCTTC. This encodes CSAYTSGRDNEQFF.

Only a few counts were recorded for this clonotype. The chain uses TRBV20-1 and TRBJ2-1, with TRBD2 matching over 12 bases. CDR1 is DFQATT and CDR2 is SNEGSKA in the germline V gene (reference sequence). V lost 3 bases to trimming and J lost 10 bases; unmatched junction nucleotides: 7. This CDR3 is 14 amino acids long. CDR3 amino acids: CSASRTSGKVEQFF. CDR3 DNA: TGCAGTGCTAGCCGGACTAGCGGGAAAGTAGAGCAGTTCTTC.

This clonotype came up a few times. V gene TRBV20-1 combines with J gene TRBJ2-1; no clear D. Germline V gene sequence: CDR1 DFQATT, CDR2 SNEGSKA (reference sequence). V was clipped by 8 bases and J by 5 bases, with 13 bases between them. This CDR3 comprises 12 residues. The CDR3 spells CSTIAENNEQFF. The CDR3 bases are TGCAGTACAATAGCCGAGAACAATGAGCAGTTCTTC.